This T cell receptor (beta chain) was recovered during a study of cytomegalovirus exposure and HLA in healthy donors. Study information: The Caucasian-associated ancestry cluster held roughly 81% of a few hundred genotyped donors. Regarding the study as a whole: Another analysis was done later, and it associated around 17,000 TCR beta sequences with HLA alleles at 0.05 false discovery rate. Reportedly, fewer N-insertions than the roughly 700-donor mean appeared in an Asian-associated ancestry cluster in a later analysis. Reported findings show TCR beta sequences accurately forecast HLA-A and HLA-B alleles in most subjects.

In germline, CDR1 is MNHEY, CDR2 SVGAGI. CDR3 length: 15 amino acids. The V end was cut by 2 bases, the J end by 7 bases, with 17 bases between. The PCR contained 60 Vbeta and 13 Jbeta primers. Libraries were prepared by immunoSEQ multiplex PCR; TCRdb keeps only in-frame clonotypes and omits some of them. This sample has 140,000 or so clones, with roughly 70% found just once. This clone occurred a few times. The antigen is unknown. The TCR sequence derives from a man aged 55 to 70 in good health and CMV-seronegative. The sample consisted of PBMCs. V and J are TRBV6-5 and TRBJ1-2; D is possibly TRBD1 (6 bases). CDR3 amino acids: CASSYETGRERGYTF. The CDR3, as DNA: TGTGCCAGCAGTTACGAGACAGGCAGGGAACGTGGCTACACCTTC.